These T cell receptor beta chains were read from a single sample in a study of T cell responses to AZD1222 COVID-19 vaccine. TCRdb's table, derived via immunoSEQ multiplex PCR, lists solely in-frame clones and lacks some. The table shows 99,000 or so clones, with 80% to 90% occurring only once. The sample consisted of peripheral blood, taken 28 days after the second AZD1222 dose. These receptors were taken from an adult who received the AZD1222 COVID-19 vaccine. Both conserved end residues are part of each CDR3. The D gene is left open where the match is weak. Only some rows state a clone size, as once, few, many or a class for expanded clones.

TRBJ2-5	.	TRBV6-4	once	CASSDEGGQTQYF	TGTGCCAGCAGTGACGAAGGGGGTCAGACCCAGTACTTC
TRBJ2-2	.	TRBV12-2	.	CASRPRGPADLINTGELFF	TGTGCAAGTCGCCCGAGGGGGCCAGCCGACTTAATAAACACCGGGGAGCTGTTTTTT
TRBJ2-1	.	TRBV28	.	CASSSTRDEQFF	TGTGCCAGCAGCTCCACCCGGGATGAGCAGTTCTTC
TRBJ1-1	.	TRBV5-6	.	CASSSGDGPWAPEAFF	TGTGCCAGCAGCAGCGGGGACGGACCTTGGGCCCCTGAAGCTTTCTTT
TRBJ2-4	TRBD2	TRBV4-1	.	CASSQLLAGVAKNIQYF	TGCGCCAGCAGCCAATTACTAGCGGGAGTAGCCAAAAACATTCAGTACTTC
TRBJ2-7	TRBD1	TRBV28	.	CASSPPDRGYEQYF	TGTGCCAGCAGTCCCCCGGACAGGGGCTACGAGCAGTACTTC
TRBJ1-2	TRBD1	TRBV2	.	CASSTDAQGVYGYTF	TGTGCCAGCAGTACTGATGCACAGGGGGTTTATGGCTACACCTTC
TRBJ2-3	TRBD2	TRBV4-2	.	CASSFGLAGTLDTQYF	TGTGCCAGCAGCTTCGGACTAGCGGGTACATTGGATACGCAGTATTTT
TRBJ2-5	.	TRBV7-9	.	CASSEQGTQYF	TGTGCCAGCAGCGAGCAAGGGACCCAGTACTTC
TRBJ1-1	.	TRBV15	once	CATSRGRMNTEAFF	TGTGCCACCAGCAGAGGAAGGATGAACACTGAAGCTTTCTTT
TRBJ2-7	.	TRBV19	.	CASSLSGAAYEQYF	TGTGCCAGTAGTTTGTCGGGAGCCGCCTACGAGCAGTACTTC
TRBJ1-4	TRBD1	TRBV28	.	CASRFGQGAWEKLFF	TGTGCCAGCAGATTTGGACAGGGGGCGTGGGAAAAACTGTTTTTT
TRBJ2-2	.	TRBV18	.	CASSPPAANTGELFF	TGTGCCAGCTCACCACCCGCCGCGAACACCGGGGAGCTGTTTTTT
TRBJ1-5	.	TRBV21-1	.	CASSKASLRGAQHF	TGTGCCAGCAGCAAAGCTTCCCTACGGGGGGCCCAGCATTTT
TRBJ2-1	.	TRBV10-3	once	CAISDFADRNEQFF	TGTGCCATCAGTGACTTTGCGGATCGGAATGAGCAGTTCTTC
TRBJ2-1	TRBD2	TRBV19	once	CASSVSGGAYNEQFF	TGTGCCAGTAGTGTTAGCGGGGGAGCCTACAATGAGCAGTTCTTC
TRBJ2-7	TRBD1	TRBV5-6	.	CASSLAGTGDLYEQYF	TGTGCCAGCAGCTTGGCCGGGACAGGGGACCTCTACGAGCAGTACTTC
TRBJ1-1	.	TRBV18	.	CASSPSGNTEAFF	TGTGCCAGCTCACCTTCGGGCAACACTGAAGCTTTCTTT
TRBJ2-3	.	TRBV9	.	CASSVSQASTDTQYF	TGTGCCAGCAGCGTAAGCCAAGCAAGCACAGATACGCAGTATTTT
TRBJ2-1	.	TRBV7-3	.	CASSIEGYNEQFF	TGTGCCAGCAGCATCGAGGGTTACAATGAGCAGTTCTTC
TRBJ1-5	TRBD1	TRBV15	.	CATSFGWGTGGLGNQPQHF	TGTGCCACCAGCTTCGGGTGGGGGACAGGGGGTTTGGGCAATCAGCCCCAGCATTTT
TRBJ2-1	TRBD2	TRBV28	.	CASLGDGGGPSYNEQFF	TGTGCCAGCCTGGGAGACGGGGGAGGGCCCTCCTACAATGAGCAGTTCTTC
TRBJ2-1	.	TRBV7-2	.	CASSPRPNLWQFF	TGTGCCAGCAGTCCGCGACCCAACCTTTGGCAGTTCTTC
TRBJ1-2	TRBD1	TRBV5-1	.	CASSLAGTGGSGYTF	TGCGCCAGCAGCTTGGCCGGGACAGGGGGCTCTGGCTACACCTTC
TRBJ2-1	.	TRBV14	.	CASSPQKWQYNEQFF	TGTGCCAGCAGCCCTCAAAAGTGGCAGTACAATGAGCAGTTCTTC
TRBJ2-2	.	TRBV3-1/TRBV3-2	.	CASSPRVLRTGELFF	TGTGCCAGCAGCCCCCGGGTTTTGAGGACCGGGGAGCTGTTTTTT
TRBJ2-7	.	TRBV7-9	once	CASTGTGREQYF	TGTGCCAGCACCGGGACCGGGCGCGAGCAGTACTTC
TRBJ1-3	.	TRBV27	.	CASSRWGSGNTIYF	TGTGCCAGCAGTAGGTGGGGCTCTGGAAACACCATATATTTT
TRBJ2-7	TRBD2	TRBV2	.	CASKYSGSPLYEQYF	TGTGCCAGCAAATATAGCGGGAGCCCCCTCTACGAGCAGTACTTC
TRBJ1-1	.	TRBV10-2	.	CASSPLNTEAFF	TGCGCCAGCAGCCCATTGAACACTGAAGCTTTCTTT
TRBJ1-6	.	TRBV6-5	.	CASSYLTDSPLHF	TGTGCCAGCAGTTACTTGACAGATTCACCCCTCCACTTT
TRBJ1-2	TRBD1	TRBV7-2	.	CASSSFLVPTGGQDGYTF	TGTGCCAGCAGCTCGTTCCTCGTACCGACAGGGGGGCAGGATGGCTACACCTTC
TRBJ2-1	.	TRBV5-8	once	CASSFPITGSYNEQFF	TGTGCCAGCAGCTTTCCCATAACAGGGTCCTACAATGAGCAGTTCTTC
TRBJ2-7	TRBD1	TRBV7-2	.	CASSGRDRVYEQYF	TGTGCCAGCAGCGGCCGGGACAGGGTCTACGAGCAGTACTTC
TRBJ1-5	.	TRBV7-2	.	CASSFGSPGQPQHF	TGTGCCAGCAGTTTCGGCAGTCCCGGTCAGCCCCAGCATTTT
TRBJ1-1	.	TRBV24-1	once	CATSYGTEAFF	TGTGCCACCAGTTATGGGACTGAAGCTTTCTTT
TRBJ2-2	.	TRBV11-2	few	CASSLVGRGELFF	TGTGCCAGCAGCTTAGTTGGGAGAGGAGAGCTGTTTTTT
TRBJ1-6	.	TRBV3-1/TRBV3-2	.	CASSHAGLGSNSPLHF	TGTGCCAGCAGCCACGCAGGTTTAGGGTCTAATTCACCCCTCCACTTT
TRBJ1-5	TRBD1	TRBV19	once	CASNLYPRGQNQPQHF	TGTGCCAGTAACCTATACCCCAGGGGGCAAAATCAGCCCCAGCATTTT
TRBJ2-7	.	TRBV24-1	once	CATSEPHRTLSYEQYF	TGTGCCACCAGTGAGCCCCACCGGACACTCTCCTACGAGCAGTACTTC
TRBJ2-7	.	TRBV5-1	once	CASSLGDWRASYEQYF	TGCGCCAGCAGCTTGGGGGACTGGAGGGCCTCCTACGAGCAGTACTTC
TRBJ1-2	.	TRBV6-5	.	CASSDRTPSNYGYTF	TGTGCCAGCAGCGATAGGACCCCTTCTAACTATGGCTACACCTTC
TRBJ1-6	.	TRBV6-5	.	CASSSDRNNSPLHF	TGTGCCAGCAGTTCCGACAGGAATAATTCACCCCTCCACTTT
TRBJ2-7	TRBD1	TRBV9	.	CASSVGQGAYEQYF	TGTGCCAGCAGCGTAGGACAGGGTGCCTACGAGCAGTACTTC
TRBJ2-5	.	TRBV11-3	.	CASSLVQAGTQYF	TGTGCCAGCAGCTTAGTTCAGGCGGGGACCCAGTACTTC